This T cell receptor beta chain is drawn from a study of patients and donors after allogeneic stem cell transplantation (dated by TCRdb to 2020 to 2022). A note on this clonotype: What this receptor recognizes is not known. No per-base quality is available; no much larger clone lies one base away.

V drops 6 bases and J drops 1 base, leaving 13 bases in between. The CDR3 measures 14 amino acids from cysteine to phenylalanine. The DNA shown is the 42-base CDR3, in frame from base 1. CDR1 and CDR2, looked up from the germline V gene, are SGHRS and YFSETQ. The library was obtained by RT-PCR. The listed sequencing device is NextSeq 550. TCRdb applied fastp at Q25 and MiXCR to the public reads, then kept only in-frame beta chains. A single entry per CDR3 protein holds the most common genes and DNA from its merged rows. This sample gives over 350,000 distinct CDR3 sequences in total; 16% of them show up just once. Of the sample, around 7.2% falls within the top ten clones.

What was sequenced was blood, either unsorted or a sorted T cell fraction (not recorded which). Recombination linked TRBV5-1 to TRBJ2-5; tentative D gene TRBD2, with 5 bases matching. This TCR was recovered from a human donor who was either an allogeneic HSCT recipient or a stem cell or donor lymphocyte infusion donor (not recorded which). It is not recorded whose cells these are; they may come from a transplant donor. The DNA sequence is as follows: TGCGCCAGCACCCGGGGAAGTATCCAAGAGACCCAGTACTTC. This encodes CASTRGSIQETQYF.